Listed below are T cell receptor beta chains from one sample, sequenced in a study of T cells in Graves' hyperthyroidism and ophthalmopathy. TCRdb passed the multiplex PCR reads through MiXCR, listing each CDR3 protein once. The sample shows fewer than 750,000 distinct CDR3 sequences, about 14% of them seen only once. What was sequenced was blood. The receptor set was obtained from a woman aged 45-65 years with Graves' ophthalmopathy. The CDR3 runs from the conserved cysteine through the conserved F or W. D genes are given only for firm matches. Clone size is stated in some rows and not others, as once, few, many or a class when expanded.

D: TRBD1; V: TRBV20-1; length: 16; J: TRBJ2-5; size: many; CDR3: CSAREIPGQPQETQYF; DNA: TGCAGTGCTAGAGAAATACCGGGACAGCCCCAAGAGACCCAGTACTTC
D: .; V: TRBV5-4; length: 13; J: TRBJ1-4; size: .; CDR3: CASSWNREEKLFF; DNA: TGTGCCAGCAGCTGGAACAGGGAGGAAAAACTGTTTTTT
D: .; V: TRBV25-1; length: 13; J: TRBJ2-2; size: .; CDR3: CASNLGYTGELFF; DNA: TGTGCCAGCAACCTAGGATACACCGGGGAGCTGTTTTTT
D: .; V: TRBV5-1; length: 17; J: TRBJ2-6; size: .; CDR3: CASSGSGLPSGANVLTF; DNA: TGCGCCAGCAGCGGGAGCGGGTTACCCTCTGGGGCCAACGTCCTGACTTTC
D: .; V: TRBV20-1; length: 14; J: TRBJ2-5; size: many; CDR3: CSASLTGVGETQYF; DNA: TGCAGTGCTAGCCTGACGGGAGTAGGGGAGACCCAGTACTTC
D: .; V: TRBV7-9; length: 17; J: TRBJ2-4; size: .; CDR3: CASSLALSGLAKNIQYF; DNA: TGTGCCAGCAGCTTAGCGTTATCGGGACTAGCCAAAAACATTCAGTACTTC
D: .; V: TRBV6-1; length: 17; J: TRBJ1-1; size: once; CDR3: CASWQLGRRKGNTEAFF; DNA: TGTGCCAGCTGGCAACTGGGACGTAGGAAAGGGAACACTGAAGCTTTCTTT
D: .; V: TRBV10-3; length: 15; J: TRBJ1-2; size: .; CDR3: CAISESWAGSYGYTF; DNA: TGTGCCATCAGTGAGTCCTGGGCGGGATCCTATGGCTACACCTTC
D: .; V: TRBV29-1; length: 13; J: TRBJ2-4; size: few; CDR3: CSVYGGSKNIQYF; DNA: TGCAGCGTTTACGGGGGTTCCAAAAACATTCAGTACTTC
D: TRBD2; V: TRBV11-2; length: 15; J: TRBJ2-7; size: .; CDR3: CASSAVAGGVYEQYF; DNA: TGTGCCAGCAGCGCGGTAGCGGGAGGGGTCTACGAGCAGTACTTC
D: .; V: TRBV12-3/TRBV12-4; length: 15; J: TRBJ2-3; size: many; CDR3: CASSLNAGSTDTQYF; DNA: TGTGCCAGCAGTTTAAATGCCGGGAGCACAGATACGCAGTATTTT
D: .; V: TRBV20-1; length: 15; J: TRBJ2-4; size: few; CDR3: CSARHRAGYKNIQYF; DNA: TGCAGTGCTAGACACCGCGCCGGATACAAAAACATTCAGTACTTC
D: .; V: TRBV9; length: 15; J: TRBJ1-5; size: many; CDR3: CASSVDPGFNQPQHF; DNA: TGTGCCAGCAGCGTAGATCCAGGCTTCAATCAGCCCCAGCATTTT
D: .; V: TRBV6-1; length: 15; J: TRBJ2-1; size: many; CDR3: CASSVQGILGNEQFF; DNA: TGTGCCAGCAGTGTACAGGGAATTTTGGGGAATGAGCAGTTCTTC
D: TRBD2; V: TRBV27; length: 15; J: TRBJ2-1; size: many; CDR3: CASSFRTSLPNEQFF; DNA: TGTGCCAGCAGTTTTCGGACTAGCCTGCCCAATGAGCAGTTCTTC
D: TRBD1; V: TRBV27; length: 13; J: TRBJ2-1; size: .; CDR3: CASTHRGHNEQFF; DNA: TGTGCCAGCACTCACAGGGGACACAATGAGCAGTTCTTC
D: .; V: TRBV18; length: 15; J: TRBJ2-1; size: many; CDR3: CASSRVRDSYNEQFF; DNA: TGTGCCAGCTCCCGCGTGAGGGACTCCTACAATGAGCAGTTCTTC
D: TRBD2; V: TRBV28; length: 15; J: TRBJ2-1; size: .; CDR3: CASSPTRLAGGEQFF; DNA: TGTGCCAGCAGTCCAACCCGACTAGCGGGAGGGGAGCAGTTCTTC
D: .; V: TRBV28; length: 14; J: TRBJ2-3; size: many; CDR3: CASRAGRRTDTQYF; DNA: TGTGCCAGCAGGGCGGGGAGGCGCACAGATACGCAGTATTTT
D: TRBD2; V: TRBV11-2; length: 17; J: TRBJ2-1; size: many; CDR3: CASSSGLAGIRYNEQFF; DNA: TGTGCCAGCAGCTCAGGACTAGCGGGTATCAGGTACAATGAGCAGTTCTTC
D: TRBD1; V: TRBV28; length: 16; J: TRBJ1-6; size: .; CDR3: CASSLRTGGWSSPLHF; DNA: TGTGCCAGCAGTCTACGGACAGGGGGCTGGAGTTCACCCCTCCACTTT
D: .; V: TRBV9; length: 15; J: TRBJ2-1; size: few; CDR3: CASSVVSGVYNEQFF; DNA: TGTGCCAGCAGCGTAGTGAGCGGAGTCTACAATGAGCAGTTCTTC
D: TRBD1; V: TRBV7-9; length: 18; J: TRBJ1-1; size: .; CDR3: CASSLLFGQGASDTEAFF; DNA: TGTGCCAGCAGCTTATTATTTGGACAGGGGGCGTCGGACACTGAAGCTTTCTTT
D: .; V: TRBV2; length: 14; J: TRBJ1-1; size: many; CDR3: CATRTSLTNTEAFF; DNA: TGTGCCACCAGGACAAGCCTAACGAACACTGAAGCTTTCTTT
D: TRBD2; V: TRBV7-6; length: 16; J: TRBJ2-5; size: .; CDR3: CASSLGAGGPQETQYF; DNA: TGTGCCAGCAGCTTAGGGGCGGGAGGGCCCCAAGAGACCCAGTACTTC
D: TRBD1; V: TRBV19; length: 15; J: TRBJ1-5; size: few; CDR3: CASSIGQGSNQPQHF; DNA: TGTGCCAGTAGTATCGGACAGGGATCAAATCAGCCCCAGCATTTT
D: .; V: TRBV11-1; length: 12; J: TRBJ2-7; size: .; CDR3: CASSSRGHEQYF; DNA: TGTGCCAGCAGCTCAAGGGGCCACGAGCAGTACTTC
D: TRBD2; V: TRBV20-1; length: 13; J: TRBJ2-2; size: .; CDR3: CSAGRETTGELFF; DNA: TGCAGTGCGGGGCGGGAGACCACCGGGGAGCTGTTTTTT
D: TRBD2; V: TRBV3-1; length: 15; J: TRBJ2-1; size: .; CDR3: CASSQGISGRSEQFF; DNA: TGTGCCAGCAGCCAAGGGATCAGCGGGAGGAGTGAGCAGTTCTTC
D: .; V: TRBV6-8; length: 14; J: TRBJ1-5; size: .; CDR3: CASSYLQINQPQHF; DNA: TGTGCCAGCAGTTACCTACAGATAAATCAGCCCCAGCATTTT
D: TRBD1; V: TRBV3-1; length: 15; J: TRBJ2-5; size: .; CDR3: CASSRPDRVGETQYF; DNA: TGTGCCAGCAGCCGACCCGACAGGGTGGGCGAGACCCAGTACTTC
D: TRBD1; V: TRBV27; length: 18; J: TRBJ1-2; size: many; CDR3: CASSLSQTDRGRFYGYTF; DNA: TGTGCCAGCAGTTTATCCCAGACAGACAGGGGGCGATTCTATGGCTACACCTTC
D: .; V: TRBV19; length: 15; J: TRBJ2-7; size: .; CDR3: CASSMRRGNSYEQYF; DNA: TGTGCCAGTAGTATGAGAAGGGGGAACTCCTACGAGCAGTACTTC
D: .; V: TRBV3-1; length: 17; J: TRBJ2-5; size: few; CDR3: CASSQDYSSFGQETQYF; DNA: TGTGCCAGCAGCCAAGATTATTCGTCGTTCGGACAAGAGACCCAGTACTTC
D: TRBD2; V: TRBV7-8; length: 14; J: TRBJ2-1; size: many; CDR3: CASSFGLARDEQFF; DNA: TGTGCCAGCAGCTTTGGACTAGCTAGGGATGAGCAGTTCTTC
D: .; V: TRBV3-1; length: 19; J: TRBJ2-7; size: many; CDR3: CASSQDRGESPFPEAEQYF; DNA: TGTGCCAGCAGCCAAGATCGAGGCGAATCGCCCTTCCCAGAAGCCGAGCAGTACTTC
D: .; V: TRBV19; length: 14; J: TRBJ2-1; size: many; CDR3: CASSISARDHEQFF; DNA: TGTGCCAGTAGTATTTCGGCCAGGGATCATGAGCAGTTCTTC
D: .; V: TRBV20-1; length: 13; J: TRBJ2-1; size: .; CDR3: CTPLAREYNEQFF; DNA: TGCACCCCACTGGCGAGGGAGTATAATGAGCAGTTCTTC
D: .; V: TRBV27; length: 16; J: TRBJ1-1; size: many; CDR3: CASSLAGAKMNTEAFF; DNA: TGTGCCAGCAGTTTGGCAGGGGCGAAAATGAACACTGAAGCTTTCTTT
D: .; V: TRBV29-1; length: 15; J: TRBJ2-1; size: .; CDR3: CSVLKGLTAYNEQFF; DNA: TGCAGCGTTTTGAAGGGACTCACCGCCTACAATGAGCAGTTCTTC
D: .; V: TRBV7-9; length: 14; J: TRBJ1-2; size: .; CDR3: CASSLERGADGYTF; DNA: TGTGCCAGCAGCTTAGAGAGGGGGGCTGACGGCTACACCTTC
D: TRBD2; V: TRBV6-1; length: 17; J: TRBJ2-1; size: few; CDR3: CASSSGLAGGLLPEQFF; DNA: TGTGCCAGCAGTTCTGGACTAGCGGGAGGCCTTCTCCCCGAGCAGTTCTTC
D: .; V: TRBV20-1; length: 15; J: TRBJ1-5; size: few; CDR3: CSARGIDRNNQPQHF; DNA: TGCAGTGCTCGAGGAATAGACAGGAACAATCAGCCCCAGCATTTT
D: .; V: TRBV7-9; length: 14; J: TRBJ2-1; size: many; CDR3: CASSLSLARNEQFF; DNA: TGTGCCAGCAGCTTATCTTTAGCACGGAATGAGCAGTTCTTC
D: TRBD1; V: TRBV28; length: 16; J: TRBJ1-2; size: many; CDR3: CASSTSTGGNDYGYTF; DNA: TGTGCCAGCAGTACCTCGACAGGGGGCAATGACTATGGCTACACCTTC
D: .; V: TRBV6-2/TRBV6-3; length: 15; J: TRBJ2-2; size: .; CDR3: CASSYVGGGPGELFF; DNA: TGTGCCAGCAGTTACGTTGGGGGCGGTCCCGGGGAGCTGTTTTTT